These T cell receptor beta chains were read from a single sample in a study of OX40 agonist ivuxolimab in advanced cancers. Data came from immunoSEQ multiplex PCR; TCRdb stores just in-frame clones and leaves some out. The sample has around 41,000 clones, about 88% seen once. Sequencing used CD4+ or CD8+ T cells sorted from blood, obtained in a trial of the OX40 agonist ivuxolimab. The receptor source for this set is an adult with an advanced solid tumor such as melanoma, head and neck, liver or kidney cancer. Each CDR3 is given with its conserved first and last residue. A D gene is named only where the DNA matches it firmly. The size entry is marked missing in some rows and otherwise reads once, few, many or a size class.

d_gene: .; j_gene: TRBJ1-1; v_gene: TRBV5-1; abundance: .; CDR3aa: CASSVGTPMNTEAFF; CDR3nt: TGCGCCAGCAGCGTTGGGACACCCATGAACACTGAAGCTTTCTTT
d_gene: .; j_gene: TRBJ1-6; v_gene: TRBV7-8; abundance: .; CDR3aa: CASSLAGTPYNSPLHF; CDR3nt: TGTGCCAGCAGCTTAGCGGGGACGCCCTATAATTCACCCCTCCACTTT
d_gene: .; j_gene: TRBJ2-7; v_gene: TRBV25-1; abundance: .; CDR3aa: CASSESALREQYF; CDR3nt: TGTGCCAGCAGTGAGTCGGCGCTGCGAGAGCAGTACTTC
d_gene: .; j_gene: TRBJ1-5; v_gene: TRBV5-1; abundance: once; CDR3aa: CASSTGINQPQHF; CDR3nt: TGCGCCAGCAGCACCGGGATTAATCAGCCCCAGCATTTT
d_gene: TRBD2; j_gene: TRBJ2-3; v_gene: TRBV7-9; abundance: few; CDR3aa: CASSKGLAGVADTQYF; CDR3nt: TGTGCCAGCAGCAAAGGACTAGCGGGAGTGGCAGATACGCAGTATTTT
d_gene: .; j_gene: TRBJ1-4; v_gene: TRBV28; abundance: .; CDR3aa: CASSFGRRDNEKLFF; CDR3nt: TGTGCCAGCAGTTTCGGACGGAGGGATAATGAAAAACTGTTTTTT
d_gene: .; j_gene: TRBJ2-2; v_gene: TRBV6-5; abundance: .; CDR3aa: CASSYGSVNTGELFF; CDR3nt: TGTGCCAGCAGTTACGGTAGCGTAAACACCGGGGAGCTGTTTTTT
d_gene: .; j_gene: TRBJ2-7; v_gene: TRBV27; abundance: .; CDR3aa: CASGLLNYEQYF; CDR3nt: TGTGCCAGCGGACTTTTAAACTACGAGCAGTACTTC
d_gene: .; j_gene: TRBJ2-3; v_gene: TRBV7-2; abundance: .; CDR3aa: CASSLGGIDTQYF; CDR3nt: TGTGCCAGCAGCTTAGGCGGTATAGATACGCAGTATTTT
d_gene: .; j_gene: TRBJ2-3; v_gene: TRBV5-4; abundance: few; CDR3aa: CASQGGTGDTQYF; CDR3nt: TGTGCCAGTCAAGGGGGAACCGGAGATACGCAGTATTTT